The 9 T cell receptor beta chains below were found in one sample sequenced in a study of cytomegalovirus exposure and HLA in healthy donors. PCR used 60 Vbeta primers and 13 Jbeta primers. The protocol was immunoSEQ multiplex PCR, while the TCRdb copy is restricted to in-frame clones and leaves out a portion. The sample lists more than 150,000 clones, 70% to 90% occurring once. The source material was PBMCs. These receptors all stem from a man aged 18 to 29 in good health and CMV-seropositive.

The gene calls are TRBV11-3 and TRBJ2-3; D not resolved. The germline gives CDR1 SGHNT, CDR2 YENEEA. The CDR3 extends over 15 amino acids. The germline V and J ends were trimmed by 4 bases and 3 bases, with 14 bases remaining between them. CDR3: CASSSISSSTDTQYF. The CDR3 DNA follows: TGTGCCAGCAGCTCAATCAGTTCCTCGACAGATACGCAGTATTTT.

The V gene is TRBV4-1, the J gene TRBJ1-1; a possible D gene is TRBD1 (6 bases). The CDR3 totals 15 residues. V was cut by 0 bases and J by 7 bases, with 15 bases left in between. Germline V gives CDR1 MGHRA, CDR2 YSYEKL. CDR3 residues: CASSQDIAGDHEAFF. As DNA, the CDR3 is TGCGCCAGCAGCCAAGATATCGCAGGGGACCATGAAGCTTTCTTT.

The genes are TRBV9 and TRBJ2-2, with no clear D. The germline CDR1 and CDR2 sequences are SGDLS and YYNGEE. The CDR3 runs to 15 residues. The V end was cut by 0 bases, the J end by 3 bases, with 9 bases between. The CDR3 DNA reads TGTGCCAGCAGCGTAGCCCTCCGGGACACCGGGGAGCTGTTTTTT. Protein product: CASSVALRDTGELFF.

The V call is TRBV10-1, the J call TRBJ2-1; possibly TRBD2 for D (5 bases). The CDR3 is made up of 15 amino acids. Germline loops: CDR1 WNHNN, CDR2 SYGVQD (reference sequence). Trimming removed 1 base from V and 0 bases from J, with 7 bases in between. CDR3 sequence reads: CASSELAGSYNEQFF. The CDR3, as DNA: TGCGCCAGCAGTGAGTTGGCGGGCTCCTACAATGAGCAGTTCTTC.

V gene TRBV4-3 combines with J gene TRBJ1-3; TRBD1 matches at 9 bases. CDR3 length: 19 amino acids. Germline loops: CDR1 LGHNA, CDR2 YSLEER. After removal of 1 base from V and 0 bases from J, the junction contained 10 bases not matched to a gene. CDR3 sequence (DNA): TGCGCCAGCAGCCAAGGGGTAGGGGACAGGGCGGCCTCTGGAAACACCATATATTTT. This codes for CASSQGVGDRAASGNTIYF.

CDR3 sequence: CASSPRGGNDYGYTF. The CDR3 nucleotides read TGTGCCAGCAGCCCGCGGGGAGGGAACGACTATGGCTACACCTTC. The J gene is TRBJ1-2, the V gene TRBV7-3; no clear D gene. This CDR3 contains 15 residues. Germline CDR1 is SGHTA and CDR2 is FQGTGA. V dropped 5 bases and J dropped 3 bases, with 16 bases sitting between them.

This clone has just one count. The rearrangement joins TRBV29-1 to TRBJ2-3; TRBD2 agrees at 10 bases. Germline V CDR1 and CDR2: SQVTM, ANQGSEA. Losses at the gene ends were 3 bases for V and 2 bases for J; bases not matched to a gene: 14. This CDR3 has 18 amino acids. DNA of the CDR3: TGCAGCGTTGATAGTAGGTCTAGCGGGGGCCAACTCACAGATACGCAGTATTTT. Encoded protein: CSVDSRSSGGQLTDTQYF.

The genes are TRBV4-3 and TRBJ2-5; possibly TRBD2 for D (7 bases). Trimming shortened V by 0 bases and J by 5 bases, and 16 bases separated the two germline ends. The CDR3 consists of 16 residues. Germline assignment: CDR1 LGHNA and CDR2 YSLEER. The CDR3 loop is CASSQDSAGARETQYF. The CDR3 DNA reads TGCGCCAGCAGCCAAGATTCGGCGGGGGCTAGGGAGACCCAGTACTTC.

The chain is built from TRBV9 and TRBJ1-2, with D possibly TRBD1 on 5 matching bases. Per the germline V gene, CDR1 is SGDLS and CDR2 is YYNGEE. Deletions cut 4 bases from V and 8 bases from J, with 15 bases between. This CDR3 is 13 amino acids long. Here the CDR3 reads CASSPSVGEGYTF. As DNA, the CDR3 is TGTGCCAGCAGCCCCTCAGTAGGGGAAGGCTACACCTTC.